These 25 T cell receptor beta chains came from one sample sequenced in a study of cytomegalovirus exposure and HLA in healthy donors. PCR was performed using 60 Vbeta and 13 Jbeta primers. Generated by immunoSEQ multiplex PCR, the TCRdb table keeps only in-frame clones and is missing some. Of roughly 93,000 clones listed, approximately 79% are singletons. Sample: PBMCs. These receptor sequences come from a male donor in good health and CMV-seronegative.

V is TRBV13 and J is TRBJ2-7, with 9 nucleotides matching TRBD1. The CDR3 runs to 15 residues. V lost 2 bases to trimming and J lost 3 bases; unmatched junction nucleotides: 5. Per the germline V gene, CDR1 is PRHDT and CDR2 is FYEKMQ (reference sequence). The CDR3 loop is CASSLKPGQGYEQYF. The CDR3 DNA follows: TGTGCCAGCAGCTTAAAACCGGGACAGGGCTACGAGCAGTACTTC.

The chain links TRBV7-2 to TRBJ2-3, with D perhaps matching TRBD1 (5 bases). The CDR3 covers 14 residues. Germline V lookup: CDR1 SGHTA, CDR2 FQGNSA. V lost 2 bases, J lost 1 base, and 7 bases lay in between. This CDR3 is CASSLLGGTDTQYF. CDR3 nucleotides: TGTGCCAGCAGCTTATTAGGGGGCACAGATACGCAGTATTTT. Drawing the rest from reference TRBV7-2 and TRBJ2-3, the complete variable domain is GAGVSQSPSNKVTEKGKDVELRCDPISGHTALYWYRQSLGQGLEFLIYFQGNSAPDKSGLPSDRFSAERTGGSVSTLTIQRTQQEDSAVYLCASSLLGGTDTQYFGPGTRLTVL.

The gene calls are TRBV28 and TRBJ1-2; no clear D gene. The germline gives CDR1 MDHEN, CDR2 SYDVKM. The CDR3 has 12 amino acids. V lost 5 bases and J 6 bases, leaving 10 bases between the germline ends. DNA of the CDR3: TGTGCCAGCAGTCAGGAGGTGAATGGCTACACCTTC. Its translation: CASSQEVNGYTF.

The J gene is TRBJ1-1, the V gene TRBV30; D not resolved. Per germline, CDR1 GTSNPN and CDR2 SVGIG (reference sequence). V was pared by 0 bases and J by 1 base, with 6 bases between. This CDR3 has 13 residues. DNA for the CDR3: TGTGCCTGGAGTGTACAAAAGAACACTGAAGCTTTCTTT. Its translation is CAWSVQKNTEAFF.

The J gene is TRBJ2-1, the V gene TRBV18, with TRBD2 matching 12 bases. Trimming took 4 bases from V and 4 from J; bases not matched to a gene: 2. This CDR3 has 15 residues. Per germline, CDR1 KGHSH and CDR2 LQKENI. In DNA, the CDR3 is TGTGCCAGCTCACGGACTAGCGGGACGTACAATGAGCAGTTCTTC. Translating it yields CASSRTSGTYNEQFF. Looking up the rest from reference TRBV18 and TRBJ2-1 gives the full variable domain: NAGVMQNPRHLVRRRGQEARLRCSPMKGHSHVYWYRQLPEEGLKFMVYLQKENIIDESGMPKERFSAEFPKEGPSILRIQQVVRGDSAAYFCASSRTSGTYNEQFFGPGTRLTVL.

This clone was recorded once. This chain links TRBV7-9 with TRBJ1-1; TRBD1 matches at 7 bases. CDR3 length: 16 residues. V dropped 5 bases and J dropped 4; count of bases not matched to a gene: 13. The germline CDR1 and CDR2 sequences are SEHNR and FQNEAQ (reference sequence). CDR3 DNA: TGTGCCAGCAGCCCACCAGTTGGGACAGCCCTCACTGAAGCTTTCTTT. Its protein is CASSPPVGTALTEAFF.

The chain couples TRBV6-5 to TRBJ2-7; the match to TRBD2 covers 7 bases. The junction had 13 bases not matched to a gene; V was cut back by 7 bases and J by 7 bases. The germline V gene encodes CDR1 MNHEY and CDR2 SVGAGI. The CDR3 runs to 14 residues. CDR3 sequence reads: CASKISGGLREQYF. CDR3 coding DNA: TGTGCCAGCAAGATTTCGGGAGGTCTACGAGAGCAGTACTTC.

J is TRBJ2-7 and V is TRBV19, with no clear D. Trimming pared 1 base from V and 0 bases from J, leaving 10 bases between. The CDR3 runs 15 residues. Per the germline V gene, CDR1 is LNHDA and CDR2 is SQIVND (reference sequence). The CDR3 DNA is TGTGCCAGTAGTATAGGCCCAGTCAGCTCCTACGAGCAGTACTTC. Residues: CASSIGPVSSYEQYF. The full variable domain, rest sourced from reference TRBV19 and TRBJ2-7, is DGGITQSPKYLFRKEGQNVTLSCEQNLNHDAMYWYRQDPGQGLRLIYYSQIVNDFQKGDIAEGYSVSREKKESFPLTVTSAQKNPTAFYLCASSIGPVSSYEQYFGPGTRLTVT.

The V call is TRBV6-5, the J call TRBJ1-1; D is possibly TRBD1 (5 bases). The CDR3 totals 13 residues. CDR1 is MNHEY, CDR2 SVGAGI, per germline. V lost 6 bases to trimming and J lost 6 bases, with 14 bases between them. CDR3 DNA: TGTGCCAGCAGCCTCCATGGGGGGGCTGAAGCTTTCTTT. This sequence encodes CASSLHGGAEAFF.

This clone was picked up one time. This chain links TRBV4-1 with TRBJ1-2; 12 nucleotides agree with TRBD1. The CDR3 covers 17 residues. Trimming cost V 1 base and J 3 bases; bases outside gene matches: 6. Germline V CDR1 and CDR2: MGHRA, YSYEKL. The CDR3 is CASSQGPGQGAYYGYTF. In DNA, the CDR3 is TGCGCCAGCAGCCAAGGACCGGGACAGGGGGCATACTATGGCTACACCTTC.

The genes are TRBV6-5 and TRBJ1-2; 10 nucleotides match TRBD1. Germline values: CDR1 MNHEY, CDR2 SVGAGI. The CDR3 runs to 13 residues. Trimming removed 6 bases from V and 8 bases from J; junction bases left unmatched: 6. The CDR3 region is CASRGQGLWGYTF. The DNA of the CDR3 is TGTGCCAGCAGGGGACAGGGGTTATGGGGCTACACCTTC.

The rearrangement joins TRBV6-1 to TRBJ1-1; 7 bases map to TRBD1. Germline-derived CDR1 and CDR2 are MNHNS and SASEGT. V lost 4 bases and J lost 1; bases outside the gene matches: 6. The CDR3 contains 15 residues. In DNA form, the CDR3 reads TGTGCCAGCAGTGCGATTCAGGGGGAGAACACTGAAGCTTTCTTT. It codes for CASSAIQGENTEAFF.

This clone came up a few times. The CDR3 region is CASNTLGGTDTQYF. The CDR3 DNA reads as TGTGCCAGCAACACTCTAGGAGGTACAGATACGCAGTATTTT. The rearrangement links TRBV27 to TRBJ2-3; D is perhaps TRBD2 (5 bases). The CDR3 consists of 14 residues. CDR1 MNHEY and CDR2 SMNVEV come from the germline V gene (reference sequence). Between the trimmed V and J ends, which lost 7 bases and 3 bases, there was a span of 14 bases.

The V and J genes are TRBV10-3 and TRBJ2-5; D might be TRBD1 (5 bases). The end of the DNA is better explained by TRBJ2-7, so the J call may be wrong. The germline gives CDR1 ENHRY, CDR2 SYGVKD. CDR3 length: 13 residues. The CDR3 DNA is TGTGCCATCAGTCTTTCGGACAACTACGAGCAGTACTTC. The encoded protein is CAISLSDNYEQYF.

The CDR3 reads CASSYSNLNEKLFF. In nucleotides, the CDR3 is TGTGCCAGCAGTTACTCAAATCTTAATGAAAAACTGTTTTTT. The chain couples TRBV6-5 to TRBJ1-4; D gene ambiguous. The CDR3 covers 14 residues. CDR1 and CDR2 (germline): MNHEY, SVGAGI. V was shortened by 0 bases and J by 4 bases, with 6 bases between the two germline ends.

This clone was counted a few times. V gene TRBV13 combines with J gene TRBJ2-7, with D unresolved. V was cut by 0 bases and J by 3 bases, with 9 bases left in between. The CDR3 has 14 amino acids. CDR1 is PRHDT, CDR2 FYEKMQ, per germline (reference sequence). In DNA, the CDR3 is TGTGCCAGCAGCTTAGGTTACAGCTACTACGAGCAGTACTTC. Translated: CASSLGYSYYEQYF. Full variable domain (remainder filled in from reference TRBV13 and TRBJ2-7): AAGVIQSPRHLIKEKRETATLKCYPIPRHDTVYWYQQGPGQDPQFLISFYEKMQSDKGSIPDRFSAQQFSDYHSELNMSSLELGDSALYFCASSLGYSYYEQYFGPGTRLTVT.

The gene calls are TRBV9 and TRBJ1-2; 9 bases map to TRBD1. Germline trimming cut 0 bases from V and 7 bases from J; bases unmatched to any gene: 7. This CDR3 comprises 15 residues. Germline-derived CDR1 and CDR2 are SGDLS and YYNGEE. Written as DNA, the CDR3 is TGTGCCAGCAGCGTAGGCACAGGGGGCGCCAGTGGCTACACCTTC. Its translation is CASSVGTGGASGYTF.

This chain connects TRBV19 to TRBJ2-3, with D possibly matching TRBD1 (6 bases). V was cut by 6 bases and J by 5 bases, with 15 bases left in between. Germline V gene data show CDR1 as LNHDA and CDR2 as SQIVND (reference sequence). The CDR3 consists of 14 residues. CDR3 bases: TGTGCCAGTAGGCTAGCAGGGGTGGGAGATACGCAGTATTTT. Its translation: CASRLAGVGDTQYF.

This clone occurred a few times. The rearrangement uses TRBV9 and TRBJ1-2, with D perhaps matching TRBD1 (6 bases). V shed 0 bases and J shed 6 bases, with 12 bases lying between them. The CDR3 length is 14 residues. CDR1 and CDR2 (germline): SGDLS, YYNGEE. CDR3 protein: CASSVAVGANGYTF. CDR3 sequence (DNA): TGTGCCAGCAGCGTAGCTGTGGGGGCCAATGGCTACACCTTC.

CDR3 DNA sequence: TGCGCCAGCAGTTCGGGACTAGCGGGAGTGGGGGAGACCCAGTACTTC. Amino acid sequence: CASSSGLAGVGETQYF. V gene TRBV10-2 combines with J gene TRBJ2-5, with 14 positions matching TRBD2. Germline V lookup: CDR1 WSHSY, CDR2 SAAADI. V shed 5 bases and J 5 bases; nucleotides not matched to a gene: 7. The length of the CDR3 is 16 residues.

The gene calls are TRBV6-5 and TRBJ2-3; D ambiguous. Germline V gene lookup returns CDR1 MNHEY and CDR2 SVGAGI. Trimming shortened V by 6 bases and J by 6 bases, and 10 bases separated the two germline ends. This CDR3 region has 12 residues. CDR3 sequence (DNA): TGTGCCAGCAGCGGGTTTGGGGATACGCAGTATTTT. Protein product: CASSGFGDTQYF.

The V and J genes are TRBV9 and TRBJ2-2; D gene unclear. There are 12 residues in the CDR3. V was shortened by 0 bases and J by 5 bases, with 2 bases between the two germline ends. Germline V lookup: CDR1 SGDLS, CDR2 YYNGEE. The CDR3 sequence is CASSVATGELFF. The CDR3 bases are TGTGCCAGCAGCGTAGCTACCGGGGAGCTGTTTTTT.

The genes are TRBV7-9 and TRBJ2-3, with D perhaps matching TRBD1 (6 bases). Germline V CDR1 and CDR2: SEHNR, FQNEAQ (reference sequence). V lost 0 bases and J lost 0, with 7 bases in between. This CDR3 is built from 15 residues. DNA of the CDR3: TGTGCCAGCAGCTTAGCAGGGGGAAGCACAGATACGCAGTATTTT. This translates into CASSLAGGSTDTQYF. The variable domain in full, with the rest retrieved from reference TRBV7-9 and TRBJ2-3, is DTGVSQNPRHKITKRGQNVTFRCDPISEHNRLYWYRQTLGQGPEFLTYFQNEAQLEKSRLLSDRFSAERPKGSFSTLEIQRTEQGDSAMYLCASSLAGGSTDTQYFGPGTRLTVL.

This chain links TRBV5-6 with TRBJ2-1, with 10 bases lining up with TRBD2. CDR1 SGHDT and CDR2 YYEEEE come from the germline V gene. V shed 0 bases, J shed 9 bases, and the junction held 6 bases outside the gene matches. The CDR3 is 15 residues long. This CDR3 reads CASSLGTLAGGEQFF. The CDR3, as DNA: TGTGCCAGCAGCTTGGGGACCTTAGCGGGAGGTGAGCAGTTCTTC. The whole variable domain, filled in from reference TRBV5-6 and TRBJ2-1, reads DAGVTQSPTHLIKTRGQQVTLRCSPKSGHDTVSWYQQALGQGPQFIFQYYEEEERQRGNFPDRFSGHQFPNYSSELNVNALLLGDSALYLCASSLGTLAGGEQFFGPGTRLTVL.

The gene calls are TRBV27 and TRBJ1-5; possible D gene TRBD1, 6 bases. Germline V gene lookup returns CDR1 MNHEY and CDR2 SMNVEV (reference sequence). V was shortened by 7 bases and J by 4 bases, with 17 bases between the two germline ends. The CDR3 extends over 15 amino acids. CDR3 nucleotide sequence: TGTGCCAGCACCCCGAGGGGGGGGTGGAATCAGCCCCAGCATTTT. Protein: CASTPRGGWNQPQHF.